The 15 T cell receptor beta chains reported below all come from one sample, sequenced in a study of blood T cell repertoires in COVID-19. Repertoires were generated with immunoSEQ multiplex PCR, while TCRdb's copy carries only in-frame clones and drops some. The sample has about 190,000 clones; around 83% are singletons. Sequencing input: peripheral blood. These receptor sequences come from an elderly woman with acute or convalescent COVID-19.

V gene TRBV5-5 combines with J gene TRBJ1-2; D may be TRBD1 (6 bases). The germline V and J ends were trimmed by 4 bases and 0 bases, with 10 bases remaining between them. Germline assignment: CDR1 SGHKS and CDR2 YYEKEE (reference sequence). The CDR3 totals 14 residues. The CDR3: CASSPDSSNYGYTF. CDR3 in DNA: TGTGCCAGCAGCCCGGACAGCTCTAACTATGGCTACACCTTC.

The chain links TRBV6-6 to TRBJ1-5; the D is unclear. V gave up 5 bases and J gave up 7 bases, with 15 bases separating them. This CDR3 comprises 14 residues. Germline CDR1 reads MNHNY; CDR2 reads SVGAGI (reference sequence). The CDR3 loop reads CASSGAGVWQPQHF. The CDR3 DNA is TGTGCCAGCAGTGGAGCGGGAGTTTGGCAGCCCCAGCATTTT.

This clone came up a few times. The genes are TRBV10-3 and TRBJ2-5; D perhaps matches TRBD1 (6 bases). V was trimmed by 2 bases and J by 0 bases, leaving 10 bases between them. Looked up from germline, CDR1 is ENHRY and CDR2 is SYGVKD. This CDR3 region has 15 residues. DNA of the CDR3: TGTGCCATCAGTGAGGGGGGACACTACCAAGAGACCCAGTACTTC. Its protein is CAISEGGHYQETQYF.

The chain recombines TRBV16 with TRBJ2-3; 9 nucleotides agree with TRBD1. The CDR3 is 16 amino acids. The trim removed 4 bases at V and 0 bases at J, leaving 5 bases unmatched. CDR1 and CDR2 (germline): KGHSY, FQNENV. As DNA, the CDR3 is TGTGCCAGCAGCCGTCCCACAGGGGGCAGCACAGATACGCAGTATTTT. Translated, it gives CASSRPTGGSTDTQYF. The full variable domain, in which reference TRBV16 and TRBJ2-3 provide the parts outside the CDR3, is GEEVAQTPKHLVRGEGQKAKLYCAPIKGHSYVFWYQQVLKNEFKFLISFQNENVFDETGMPKERFSAKCLPNSPCSLEIQATKLEDSAVYFCASSRPTGGSTDTQYFGPGTRLTVL.

Only one count was recorded for this clone. The chain employs TRBV5-1 and TRBJ1-2; TRBD1 matches at 7 bases. CDR3 length: 15 amino acids. The V segment lost 0 bases and the J segment 5 bases; nucleotides outside the gene matches: 7. Germline CDR1 reads SGHRS; CDR2 reads YFSETQ. The DNA of the CDR3 is TGCGCCAGCAGCTTGGATGGACAGGAATTATATGGCTACACCTTC. Translating gives CASSLDGQELYGYTF.

The chain couples TRBV4-3 to TRBJ1-2; D is unresolved. The CDR3 is 15 amino acids. In germline, CDR1 is LGHNA, CDR2 YSLEER. V lost 8 bases and J 0 bases, leaving 16 bases between the germline ends. This CDR3 reads CASGDGVGANYGYTF. The CDR3 DNA reads as TGCGCCAGCGGTGACGGGGTGGGAGCTAACTATGGCTACACCTTC.

In its sample, this clone was seen once. The V gene is TRBV9, the J gene TRBJ1-1, with D perhaps matching TRBD1 (6 bases). The CDR3 runs 16 residues. CDR1 is SGDLS and CDR2 is YYNGEE in the germline V gene. Trimming shortened V by 3 bases and J by 2 bases, and 17 bases separated the two germline ends. DNA for the CDR3: TGTGCCAGCAGCGAGGCTCTCGGACAGAGAAACACTGAAGCTTTCTTT. This translates into CASSEALGQRNTEAFF.

The chain is built from TRBV6-6 and TRBJ2-7; TRBD1 is a possible D gene (6 bases). The CDR3 has 13 residues. Germline-derived CDR1 and CDR2 are MNHNY and SVGAGI (reference sequence). The germline V and J ends were trimmed by 0 bases and 4 bases, with 7 bases remaining between them. The CDR3 here is CASSYSRGYEQYF. As DNA, the CDR3 is TGTGCCAGCAGTTACTCCAGGGGATACGAGCAGTACTTC.

The chain links TRBV6-5 to TRBJ1-6; D unclear. V lost 4 bases and J lost 0, with 10 bases in between. Germline CDR1 is MNHEY and CDR2 is SVGAGI. This CDR3 comprises 16 residues. CDR3 nucleotide sequence: TGTGCCAGCAGTTCTGGTACAAGCTCCTATAATTCACCCCTCCACTTT. Its protein product is CASSSGTSSYNSPLHF.

Details on this clone: A read error may produce the germline difference seen at one junction end. The V call is TRBV27, the J call TRBJ2-3, with TRBD2 matching 15 bases. CDR3 length equals 16 residues. Germline values: CDR1 MNHEY, CDR2 SMNVEV (reference sequence). The CDR3, as DNA: TGTGCCAGCAGTTCTTCACTCGGACTAGCGGGAGGGCGGGGATTTTTT. Its protein is CASSSSLGLAGGRGFF.

The chain is built from TRBV28 and TRBJ1-4, with a weak D call TRBD1 (5 bases). CDR3 size: 14 residues. V was pared by 6 bases and J by 8 bases, with 16 bases between. From germline, CDR1 is MDHEN and CDR2 SYDVKM. The CDR3 region is CASSTLSAGEKLFF. For the CDR3, the DNA is TGTGCCAGCAGCACCTTGTCAGCAGGGGAAAAACTGTTTTTT.

The chain is built from TRBV3-1 (or the pseudogene TRBV3-2) and TRBJ2-3; 10 positions agree with TRBD1. With 1 base clipped from V and 2 bases from J, the junction kept 9 bases outside the gene matches. The CDR3 spans 18 residues. The germline CDR1 and CDR2 sequences are LGHDT and YNNKEL (reference sequence). This chain's CDR3 is CASSQGPQGQGYTDTQYF. The DNA for the CDR3 is TGTGCCAGCAGCCAAGGACCACAGGGACAGGGGTACACAGATACGCAGTATTTT.

This clone was seen only a few times. The CDR3: CASSIQGAGEKLFF. CDR3 nucleotides: TGTGCCAGCAGCATACAGGGGGCAGGTGAAAAACTGTTTTTT. The rearrangement joins TRBV7-9 to TRBJ1-4; the match to TRBD1 covers 9 bases. CDR1 and CDR2 (germline): SEHNR, FQNEAQ (reference sequence). This CDR3 comprises 14 residues. The V and J ends lost 5 bases and 7 bases, in that order; junction bases with no gene match: 5.

The chain employs TRBV11-2 and TRBJ2-2, with D possibly TRBD1 on 6 matching bases. Germline CDR1 is SGHAT and CDR2 is FQNNGV. V was pared by 6 bases and J by 6 bases, with 11 bases between. This CDR3 comprises 13 residues. As DNA, the CDR3 is TGTGCCAGCAGTCTACAGGGATCCGGGGAGCTGTTTTTT. Encoded protein: CASSLQGSGELFF. The variable domain in full, with the rest retrieved from reference TRBV11-2 and TRBJ2-2, is EAGVAQSPRYKIIEKRQSVAFWCNPISGHATLYWYQQILGQGPKLLIQFQNNGVVDDSQLPKDRFSAERLKGVDSTLKIQPAKLEDSAVYLCASSLQGSGELFFGEGSRLTVL.

The DNA for the CDR3 is TGTGCCAGTAGTTCATATCCAGGACTAGCGGGAGGGGCGCCCTACGAGCAGTACTTC. This gives the protein CASSSYPGLAGGAPYEQYF. The chain employs TRBV19 and TRBJ2-7; 15 bases match TRBD2. V was clipped by 5 bases and J by 2 bases; unmatched bases: 13. In germline, CDR1 is LNHDA, CDR2 SQIVND (reference sequence). The CDR3 is 19 residues long.